A selection of T cell receptor beta chains follows, all from one sample in a study of T cells of healthy individuals. TCRdb processed the 5' RACE reads anew with MiXCR; each CDR3 protein has one entry. In the table there are about 57,000 distinct CDR3 sequences, 15% to 20% of which are singletons. The receptors stem from a human donor in good health. Both conserved end residues are part of each CDR3. A D gene is named only where the DNA matches it firmly. The size entry is marked missing in some rows and otherwise reads once, few, many or a size class.

clone_size	v_call	j_call	d_call	cdr3_aa	cdr3_nt
NA	TRBV5-4	TRBJ2-3	NA	CASSDALDTQYF	TGTGCCAGCTCCGATGCGTTGGATACGCAGTATTTT
NA	TRBV12-3/TRBV12-4	TRBJ2-5	NA	CASRNPLLETQYF	TGTGCCAGCAGAAACCCCTTATTGGAGACCCAGTACTTC
NA	TRBV11-2	TRBJ1-1	TRBD1	CASSPGTGVFAEAFF	TGTGCCAGCAGTCCCGGGACAGGGGTATTCGCTGAAGCTTTCTTT
NA	TRBV6-1	TRBJ2-3	TRBD1	CASSEEPGQGPTDTQYF	TGTGCCAGCAGTGAAGAACCGGGACAGGGTCCCACAGATACGCAGTATTTT
many	TRBV20-1	TRBJ2-2	NA	CSARGPGLNTGELFF	TGCAGTGCTAGAGGACCGGGGTTGAACACCGGGGAGCTGTTTTTT
NA	TRBV6-6	TRBJ1-5	NA	CASSPGGKPQHF	TGTGCCAGCAGTCCGGGGGGTAAGCCCCAGCATTTT
few	TRBV5-1	TRBJ2-1	NA	CASSLGGSGGNEQFF	TGCGCCAGCAGCTTGGGAGGTAGTGGGGGCAATGAGCAGTTCTTC
many	TRBV30	TRBJ1-6	TRBD1	CAWRADRQNSPLHF	TGTGCCTGGAGGGCGGACAGGCAAAATTCACCCCTCCACTTT
many	TRBV4-3	TRBJ1-1	NA	CASSQDRDTEAFF	TGCGCCAGCAGCCAAGACAGGGACACTGAAGCTTTCTTT
many	TRBV19	TRBJ2-7	NA	CASSIDYEQYF	TGTGCCAGTAGTATAGACTACGAGCAGTACTTC
NA	TRBV5-1	TRBJ2-5	TRBD1	CASSSTGQGTETQYF	TGCGCCAGCAGCTCAACTGGACAGGGCACGGAGACCCAGTACTTC
NA	TRBV12-3/TRBV12-4	TRBJ2-1	NA	CASRRLTQRVQFF	TGTGCCAGCAGAAGACTCACCCAACGGGTGCAGTTCTTC
few	TRBV20-1	TRBJ1-5	NA	CSARSPDGLDQHF	TGCAGTGCTAGATCCCCGGACGGCCTCGACCAGCATTTT
few	TRBV28	TRBJ2-1	NA	CASSLPTVEQFF	TGTGCCAGCAGTTTACCCACGGTGGAGCAGTTCTTC
many	TRBV27	TRBJ1-6	NA	CASTDGTYNSPLHF	TGTGCCAGTACTGATGGGACCTATAATTCACCCCTCCACTTT